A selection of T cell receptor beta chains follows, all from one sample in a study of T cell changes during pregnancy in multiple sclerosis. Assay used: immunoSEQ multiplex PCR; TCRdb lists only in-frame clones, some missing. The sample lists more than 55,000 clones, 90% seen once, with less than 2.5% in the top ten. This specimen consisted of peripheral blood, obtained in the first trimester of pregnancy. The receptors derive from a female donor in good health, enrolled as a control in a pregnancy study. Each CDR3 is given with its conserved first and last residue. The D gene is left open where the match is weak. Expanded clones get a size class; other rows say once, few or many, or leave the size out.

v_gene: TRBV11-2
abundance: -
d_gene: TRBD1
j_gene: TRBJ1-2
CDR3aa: CASSFGTGGSGYTF
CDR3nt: TGTGCCAGCAGCTTCGGGACAGGGGGCTCTGGCTACACCTTC

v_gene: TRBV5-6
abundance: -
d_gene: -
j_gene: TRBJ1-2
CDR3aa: CASSSTAVYGYTF
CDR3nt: TGTGCCAGCAGCTCCACAGCTGTCTATGGCTACACCTTC

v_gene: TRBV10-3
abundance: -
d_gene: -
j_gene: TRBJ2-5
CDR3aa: CAISDGEETQYF
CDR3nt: TGTGCCATCAGTGACGGAGAAGAGACCCAGTACTTC

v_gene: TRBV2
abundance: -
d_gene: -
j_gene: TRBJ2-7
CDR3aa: CASRDYLKGISYEQYF
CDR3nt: TGTGCCAGCAGGGACTACCTAAAAGGGATCTCCTACGAGCAGTACTTC

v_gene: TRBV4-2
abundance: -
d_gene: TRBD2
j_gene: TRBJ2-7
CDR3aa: CASSQDLGAGGLGYEQYF
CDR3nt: TGTGCCAGCAGCCAAGATTTAGGAGCGGGAGGGTTGGGCTACGAGCAGTACTTC

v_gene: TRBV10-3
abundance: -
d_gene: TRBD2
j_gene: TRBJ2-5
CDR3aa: CAISDISGGDQETQYF
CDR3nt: TGTGCCATCAGTGATATAAGCGGGGGGGACCAAGAGACCCAGTACTTC

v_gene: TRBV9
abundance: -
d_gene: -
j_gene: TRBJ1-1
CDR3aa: CASSAPGGDTEAFF
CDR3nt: TGTGCCAGCAGCGCCCCGGGGGGGGACACTGAAGCTTTCTTT

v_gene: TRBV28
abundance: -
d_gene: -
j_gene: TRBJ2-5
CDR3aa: CASSRGQIQETQYF
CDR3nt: TGTGCCAGCAGCCGAGGACAGATCCAAGAGACCCAGTACTTC

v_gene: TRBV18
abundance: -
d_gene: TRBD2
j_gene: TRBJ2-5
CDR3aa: CASSPPGLAEETQYF
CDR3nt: TGTGCCAGCTCGCCTCCGGGACTAGCGGAAGAGACCCAGTACTTC

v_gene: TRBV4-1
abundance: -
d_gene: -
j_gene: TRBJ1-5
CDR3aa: CASSQPLDRIDQPQHF
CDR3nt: TGCGCCAGCAGCCAACCCTTAGATCGAATTGATCAGCCCCAGCATTTT

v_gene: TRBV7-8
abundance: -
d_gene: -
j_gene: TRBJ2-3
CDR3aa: CASSLAHGGGLRDTQYF
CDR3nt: TGTGCCAGCAGCTTAGCGCACGGCGGTGGTCTTAGAGATACGCAGTATTTT

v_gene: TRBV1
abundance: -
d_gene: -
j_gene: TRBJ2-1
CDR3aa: CTSSHRGGLRDYDRCEQFF
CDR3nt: TGCACCAGCAGCCACCGGGGGGGCCTCCGGGACTATGATCGCTGTGAGCAGTTCTTC

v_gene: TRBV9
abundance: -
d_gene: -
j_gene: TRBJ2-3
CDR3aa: CASSVGQGGDTQYF
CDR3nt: TGTGCCAGCAGCGTAGGTCAAGGGGGAGATACGCAGTATTTT

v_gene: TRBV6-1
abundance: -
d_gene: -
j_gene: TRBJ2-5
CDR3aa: CATVPGRFGRETQYF
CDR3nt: TGTGCCACCGTCCCGGGGAGGTTTGGTCGCGAGACCCAGTACTTC

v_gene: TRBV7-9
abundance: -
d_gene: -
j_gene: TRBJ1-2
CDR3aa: CASSPRTDHYGYTF
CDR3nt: TGTGCCAGCAGCCCTCGGACAGATCATTATGGCTACACCTTC

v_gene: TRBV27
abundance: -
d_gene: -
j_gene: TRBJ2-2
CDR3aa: CASTPLGEEGTGELFF
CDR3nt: TGTGCCAGCACCCCTTTGGGGGAGGAGGGCACCGGGGAGCTGTTTTTT

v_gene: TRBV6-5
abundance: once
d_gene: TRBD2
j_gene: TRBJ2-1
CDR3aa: CASSPSGGIEQFF
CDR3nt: TGTGCCAGCAGTCCTAGCGGGGGGATTGAGCAGTTCTTC

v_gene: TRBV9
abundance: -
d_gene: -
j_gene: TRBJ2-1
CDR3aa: CASSVGSTMNEQFF
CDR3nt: TGTGCCAGCAGCGTAGGAAGCACTATGAATGAGCAGTTCTTC

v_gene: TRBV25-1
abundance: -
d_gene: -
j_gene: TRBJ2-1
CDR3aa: CATERGHEQFF
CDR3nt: TGTGCCACCGAAAGAGGTCATGAGCAGTTCTTC